The sequence of this TCR beta chain was determined in a study of T-cell memory formation after mild COVID-19. For the study at large: TCR clusters were mostly donor specific. The study, taken as a whole, reports: A second wave of clones peaked on day 37, and their SARS-CoV-2 specificity went unconfirmed.

TCRdb re-derived calls from the 5' RACE reads in MiXCR, one entry per CDR3 protein. The data show nearly 200,000 distinct CDR3 sequences, about a sixth seen once. As to this clonotype: Its antigen is unknown.

The CDR3 has 15 amino acids. Germline V gene sequence: CDR1 SGHRS, CDR2 YFSETQ. V shed 4 bases and J shed 3 bases, with 16 bases lying between them. The source material was PBMCs or a T cell subset sorted from them (not recorded which). The sequence came from an adult woman who had mild COVID-19 (a few samples of this study predate the infection). Cell type and time point are not known. The chain uses TRBV5-1 and TRBJ1-1, with D tentatively TRBD1 (5 bases). The CDR3 coding sequence is TGCGCCAGCAGCCCCCTGTCAGGGACTGACACTGAAGCTTTCTTT. Translated, it gives CASSPLSGTDTEAFF.